This TCR beta chain was documented in a study of T cell responses to AZD1222 COVID-19 vaccine (dated by TCRdb to the early 2020s). General notes on the study: AZD1222 recipients given second doses at about 4 weeks or at about 12 weeks were pooled, since spike-specific TCR depth and breadth were not found to differ between the two schedules. TCR sequencing was performed for more than 230 trial participants, of whom 200 to 220 were given two doses of AZD1222 and roughly 25 were given two doses of MenACWY control vaccine. Trial participants were enrolled into age subgroups of 18-55, 56-69 and 70-plus years, which contained approximately 150, 28 and 58 TCR-sequenced participants, respectively.

The CDR3 regions of human TCRbeta chains were analyzed by immunosequencing. As for the original processing: Repertoire TCRs were matched against a reference library of SARS-CoV-2-specific TCRs generated with the MIRA antigen-specificity platform. Breadth was defined as the fraction of unique TCRs that were SARS-CoV-2-associated. Depth was defined as the fraction of total T cells that were SARS-CoV-2-associated. Using the MIRA data, every spike-specific TCR was mapped to the spike region that the TCR reacted to and assigned to either a CD4 or a CD8 class. Log10-transformed breadth and depth values were compared by one-way ANOVA with Sidak's multiple comparisons tests. Sourced from immuneACCESS, this table was stored by TCRdb with only in-frame sequences that have V and J called. A share of the clones is absent; for the studies checked, an unresolved V gene accounts for under half, and the remainder has no known explanation. The DNA was the basis for D and trimming; V, J and clone size are from that table. The sample profile shows some 94,000 clones; roughly nine tenths of them were found once. Less than 3% of the sample lies in the top ten.

Based on the germline V gene (reference sequence), the CDR1 and CDR2 sequences are LNHNV and YYDKDF. V lost 5 bases and J lost 7 bases; the stretch between them is 11 bases long. The CDR3 numbers 13 residues from cysteine through phenylalanine. The only DNA kept is the CDR3, 39 bases in frame from the first base. As concerns this clone: There is no known antigen for this receptor. Per-base quality was not reported, and no clone a single base away is much larger than it.

What the study reported, not specific to this receptor: Epitopes outside the regions mutated in the B.1.351 and B.1.1.7 variants were reportedly recognized by nearly half of the unique spike-specific TCRs. The 56-69-year group was small, and its depth increase did not reach significance, likely because of low power. Participants were mostly white British, with more females than males. The authors suggested clonal diversity may have been underestimated. Conclusions about previously exposed vaccinees are limited, since just 6 or 7 AZD1222 recipients were seropositive for SARS-CoV-2 at baseline. Because no day 14 peak-response samples were available, repertoires were characterized only after the peak T cell response. A significant rise in spike-specific TCR breadth and depth was observed after two AZD1222 doses relative to day 0 and relative to MenACWY recipients. CD4 TCRs associated with the vaccine covered the entire spike protein, and the dominant responses were in regions 160-218 and 743-854.

The meaning of the sample's time point label: baseline before first vaccination. The vaccinee samples were drawn from two UK trials, COV001 and COV002, one of which was a single-blind randomized controlled phase 2/3 trial testing AZD1222 (ChAdOx1 nCoV-19) in healthy adults. For TCRbeta chain sequencing, PBMC samples were collected from trial participants at day 0 and at day 28 after the second dose. The source of this sequence is an adult in good health. Here the sequenced sample was peripheral blood, taken on day 0 of AZD1222 vaccination. The chain links TRBV15 with TRBJ2-2; the D gene cannot be resolved reliably. The DNA is TGTGCCACCAGCGCCCCCCATGACGGGGAGCTGTTTTTT. Its product reads: CATSAPHDGELFF.